This T cell receptor (beta chain) stems from a study of PD-1 blockade in classical Hodgkin lymphoma. Germline lookup yields CDR1 SGHVS and CDR2 FQNEAQ. The CDR3 contains 13 residues. V dropped 0 bases and J dropped 2 bases, with 5 bases sitting between them. TCRdb's copy holds only in-frame clones and misses some; the assay was immunoSEQ multiplex PCR. In the table there are roughly 96,000 clones, 93% of which are singletons. The sample's time point: cycle 4 day 1 (C4D1), after five to seven weeks of nivolumab. Every patient experienced relapse after autologous stem cell transplantation, and brentuximab vedotin exposure varied. Broader study findings: Relapsed/refractory patients reportedly had the lowest baseline TCR diversity, below newly diagnosed patients, who were below healthy donors.

About this clone itself: What it binds is not known.

The source material was peripheral blood mononuclear cells (PBMCs), sampled before the fourth cycle of nivolumab. The rearrangement links TRBV7-8 to TRBJ2-7; no definite D call. The receptor was isolated from a human donor with classical Hodgkin lymphoma. The CDR3 loop is CASSLARAYEQYF. CDR3 nucleotides: TGTGCCAGCAGCTTAGCCCGGGCCTACGAGCAGTACTTC.